This entry is about one T cell receptor (beta chain). The sample contains more than one DNA sequence encoding this CDR3. The CDR3 runs to 12 residues. The germline gives CDR1 SGHRS, CDR2 YFSETQ. The germline V and J ends were trimmed by 4 bases and 1 base, with 5 bases remaining between them. Authors' data handling: Estimation of nucleated cell counts relied on the amplification of reference gene primers. The method was immunoSEQ multiplex PCR; TCRdb's version includes in-frame clones alone and lacks a portion of them. The D gene and trimming were derived from the DNA, and the V and J assignments and clone size from that table. The sample shows approximately 160,000 clones, around 82% of them seen only once. The data are from a study of blood T cell repertoires in COVID-19.

The chain recombines TRBV5-1 with TRBJ2-5; D might be TRBD1 (5 bases). The sequencing sample was made of peripheral blood. This clonotype originated in a man between 60 and 75 years old who had recovered from COVID-19. The CDR3 sequence is CASSDSQETQYF. In DNA form, the CDR3 reads TGCGCCAGCAGCGACAGCCAAGAGACCCAGTACTTC.